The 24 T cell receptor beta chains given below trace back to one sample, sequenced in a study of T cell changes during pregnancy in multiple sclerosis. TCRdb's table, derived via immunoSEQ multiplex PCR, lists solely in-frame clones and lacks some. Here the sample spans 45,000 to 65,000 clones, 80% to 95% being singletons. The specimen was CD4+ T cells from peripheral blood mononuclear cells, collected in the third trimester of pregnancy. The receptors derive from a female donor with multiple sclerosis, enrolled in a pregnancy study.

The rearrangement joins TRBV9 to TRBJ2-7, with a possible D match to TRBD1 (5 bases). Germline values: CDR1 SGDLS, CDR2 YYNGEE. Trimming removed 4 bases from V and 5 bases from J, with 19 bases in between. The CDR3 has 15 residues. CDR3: CASSTMTAQVHEQYF. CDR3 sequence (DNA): TGTGCCAGCAGCACCATGACAGCTCAAGTCCACGAGCAGTACTTC.

The CDR3, as DNA: TGTGCCAGCAGTTCCGACAGAGTCATGAACACTGAAGCTTTCTTT. Its translation: CASSSDRVMNTEAFF. The genes are TRBV2 and TRBJ1-1; possibly TRBD1 for D (5 bases). Germline CDR1 reads SNHLY; CDR2 reads FYNNEI. The length of the CDR3 is 15 residues. Deletions cut 5 bases from V and 0 bases from J, with 13 bases between. Variable domain in full (rest from reference TRBV2 and TRBJ1-1): EPEVTQTPSHQVTQMGQEVILRCVPISNHLYFYWYRQILGQKVEFLVSFYNNEISEKSEIFDDQFSVERPDGSNFTLKIRSTKLEDSAMYFCASSSDRVMNTEAFFGQGTRLTVV.

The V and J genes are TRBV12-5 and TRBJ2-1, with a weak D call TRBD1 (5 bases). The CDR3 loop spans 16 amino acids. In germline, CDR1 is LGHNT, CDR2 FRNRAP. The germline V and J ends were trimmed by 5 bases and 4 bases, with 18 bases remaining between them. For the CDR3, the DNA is TGTGCTAGTGGTCGGTCGGACAAGATAGTATACAATGAGCAGTTCTTC. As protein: CASGRSDKIVYNEQFF. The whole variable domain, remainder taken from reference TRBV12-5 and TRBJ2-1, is DARVTQTPRHKVTEMGQEVTMRCQPILGHNTVFWYRQTMMQGLELLAYFRNRAPLDDSGMPKDRFSAEMPDATLATLKIQPSEPRDSAVYFCASGRSDKIVYNEQFFGPGTRLTVL.

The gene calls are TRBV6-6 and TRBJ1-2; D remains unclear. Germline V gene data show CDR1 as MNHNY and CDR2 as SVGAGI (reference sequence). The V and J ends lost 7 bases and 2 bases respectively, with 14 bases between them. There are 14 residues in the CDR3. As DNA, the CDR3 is TGTGCCAGCACGGTCGACGGAGCCAACTATGGCTACACCTTC. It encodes CASTVDGANYGYTF.

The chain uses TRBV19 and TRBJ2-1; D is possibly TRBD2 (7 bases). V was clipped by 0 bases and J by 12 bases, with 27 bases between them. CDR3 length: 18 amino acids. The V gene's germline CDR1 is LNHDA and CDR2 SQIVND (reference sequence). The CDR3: CASSIDLMSASSGRGQFF. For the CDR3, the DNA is TGTGCCAGTAGTATAGATCTGATGTCGGCGTCTAGCGGCAGGGGGCAGTTCTTC.

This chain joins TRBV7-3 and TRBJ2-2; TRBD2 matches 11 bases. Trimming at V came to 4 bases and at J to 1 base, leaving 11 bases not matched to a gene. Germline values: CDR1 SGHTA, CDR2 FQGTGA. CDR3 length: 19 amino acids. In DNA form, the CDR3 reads TGTGCCAGCAGCTCCCTCCCCCTTACTAGCGGGGGGAACACCGGGGAGCTGTTTTTT. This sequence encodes CASSSLPLTSGGNTGELFF.

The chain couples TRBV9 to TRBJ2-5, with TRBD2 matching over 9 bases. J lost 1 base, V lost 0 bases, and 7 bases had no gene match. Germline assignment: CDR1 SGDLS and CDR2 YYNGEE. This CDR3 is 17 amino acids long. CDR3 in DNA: TGTGCCAGCAGCGTAGCTCACAGCGGGGGGTCCCAAGAGACCCAGTACTTC. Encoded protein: CASSVAHSGGSQETQYF.

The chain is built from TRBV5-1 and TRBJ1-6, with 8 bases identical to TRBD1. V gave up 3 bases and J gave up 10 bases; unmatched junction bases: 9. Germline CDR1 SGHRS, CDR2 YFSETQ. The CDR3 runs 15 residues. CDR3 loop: CASSSWETGDSPLHF. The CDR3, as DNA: TGCGCCAGCAGCTCGTGGGAGACAGGGGACTCACCCCTCCACTTT.

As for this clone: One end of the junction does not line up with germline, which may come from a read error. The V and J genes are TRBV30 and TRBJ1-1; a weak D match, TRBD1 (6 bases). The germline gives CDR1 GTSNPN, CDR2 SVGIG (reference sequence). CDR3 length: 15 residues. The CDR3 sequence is CAWSVPLSGGAEAFF. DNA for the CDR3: TGTGCCTGGAGTGTACCCCTCTCGGGGGGGGCTGAGGCTTTCTTT.

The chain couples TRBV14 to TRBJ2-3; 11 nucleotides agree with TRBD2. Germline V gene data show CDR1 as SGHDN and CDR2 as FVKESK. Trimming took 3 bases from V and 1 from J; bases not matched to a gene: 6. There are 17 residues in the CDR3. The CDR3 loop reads CASSHLTSGVGTDTQYF. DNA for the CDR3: TGTGCCAGCAGCCACCTGACTAGCGGGGTCGGCACAGATACGCAGTATTTT.

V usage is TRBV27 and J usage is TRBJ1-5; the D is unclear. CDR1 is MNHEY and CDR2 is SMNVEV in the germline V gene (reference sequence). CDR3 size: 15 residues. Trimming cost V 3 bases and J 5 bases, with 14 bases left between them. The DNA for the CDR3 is TGTGCCAGCAGTTTTCGACCTTATGGGCATCAGCCCCAGCATTTT. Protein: CASSFRPYGHQPQHF.

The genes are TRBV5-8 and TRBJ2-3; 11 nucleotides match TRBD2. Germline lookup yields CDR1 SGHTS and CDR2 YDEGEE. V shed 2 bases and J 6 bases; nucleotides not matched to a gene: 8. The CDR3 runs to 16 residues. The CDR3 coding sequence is TGTGCCAGCAGCTTCCCCGCTAGCGGGGGGCTGGATACGCAGTATTTT. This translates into CASSFPASGGLDTQYF.

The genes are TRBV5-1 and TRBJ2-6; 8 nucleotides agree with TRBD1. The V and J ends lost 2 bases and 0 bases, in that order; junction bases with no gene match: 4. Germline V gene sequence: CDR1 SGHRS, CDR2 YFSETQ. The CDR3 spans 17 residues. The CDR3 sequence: CASSFRGQSSGANVLTF. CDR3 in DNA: TGCGCCAGCAGCTTCAGGGGGCAAAGCTCTGGGGCCAACGTCCTGACTTTC.

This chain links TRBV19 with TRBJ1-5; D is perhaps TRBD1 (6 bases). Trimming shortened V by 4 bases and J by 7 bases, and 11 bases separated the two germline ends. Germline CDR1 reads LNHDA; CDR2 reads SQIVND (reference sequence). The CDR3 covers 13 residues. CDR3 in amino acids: CASSRTTGQPQHF. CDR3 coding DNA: TGTGCCAGTAGTAGAACGACAGGACAGCCCCAGCATTTT. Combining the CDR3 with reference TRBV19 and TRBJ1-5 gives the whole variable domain DGGITQSPKYLFRKEGQNVTLSCEQNLNHDAMYWYRQDPGQGLRLIYYSQIVNDFQKGDIAEGYSVSREKKESFPLTVTSAQKNPTAFYLCASSRTTGQPQHFGDGTRLSIL.

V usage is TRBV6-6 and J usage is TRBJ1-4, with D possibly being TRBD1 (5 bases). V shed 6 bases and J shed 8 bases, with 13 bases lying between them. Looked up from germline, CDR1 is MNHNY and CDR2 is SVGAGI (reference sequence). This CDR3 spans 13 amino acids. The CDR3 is CASSQGAREKLFF. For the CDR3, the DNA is TGTGCCAGCAGCCAAGGGGCGAGGGAAAAACTGTTTTTT.

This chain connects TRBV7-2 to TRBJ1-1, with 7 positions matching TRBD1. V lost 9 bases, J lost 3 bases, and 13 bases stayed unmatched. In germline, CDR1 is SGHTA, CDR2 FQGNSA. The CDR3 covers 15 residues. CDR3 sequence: CASRAKQGTDTEAFF. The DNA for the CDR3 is TGTGCCAGTCGGGCGAAACAGGGGACGGACACTGAAGCTTTCTTT.

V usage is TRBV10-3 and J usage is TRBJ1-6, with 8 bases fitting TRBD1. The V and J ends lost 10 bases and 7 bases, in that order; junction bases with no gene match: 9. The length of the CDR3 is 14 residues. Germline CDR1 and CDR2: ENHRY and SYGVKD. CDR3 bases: TGTGCCACCACCCGACAGGGGATGAATTCACCCCTCCACTTT. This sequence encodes CATTRQGMNSPLHF.

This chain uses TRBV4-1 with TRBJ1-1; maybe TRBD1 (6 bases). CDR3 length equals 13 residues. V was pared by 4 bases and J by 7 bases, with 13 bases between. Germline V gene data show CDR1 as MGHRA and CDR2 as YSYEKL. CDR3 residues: CASSLGQPFEAFF. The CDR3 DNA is TGCGCCAGCAGCCTTGGACAGCCCTTTGAAGCTTTCTTT.

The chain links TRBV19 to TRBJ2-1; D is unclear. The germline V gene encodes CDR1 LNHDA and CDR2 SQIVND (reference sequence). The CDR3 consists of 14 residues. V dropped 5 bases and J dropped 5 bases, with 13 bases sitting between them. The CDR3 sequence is CASSPPVKNNEQFF. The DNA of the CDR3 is TGTGCCAGTAGTCCTCCGGTGAAGAACAATGAGCAGTTCTTC.

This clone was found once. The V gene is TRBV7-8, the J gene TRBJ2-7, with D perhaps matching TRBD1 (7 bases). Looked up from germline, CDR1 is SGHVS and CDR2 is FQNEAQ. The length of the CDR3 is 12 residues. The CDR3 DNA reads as TGTGCAGCAGGGGGGACAGCCTACGAGCAGTACTTC. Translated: CAAGGTAYEQYF.

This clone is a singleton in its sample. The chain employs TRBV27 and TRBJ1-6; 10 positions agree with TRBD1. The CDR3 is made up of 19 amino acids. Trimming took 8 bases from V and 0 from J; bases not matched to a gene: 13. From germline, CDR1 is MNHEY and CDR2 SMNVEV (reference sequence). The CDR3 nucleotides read TGTGCCAGCCGAGTATGGGGGACAGGGGTTAGCTCCTATAATTCACCCCTCCACTTT. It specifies CASRVWGTGVSSYNSPLHF.

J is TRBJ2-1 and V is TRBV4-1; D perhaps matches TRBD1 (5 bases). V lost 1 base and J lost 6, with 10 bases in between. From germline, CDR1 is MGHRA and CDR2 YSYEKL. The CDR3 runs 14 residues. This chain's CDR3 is CASSQVGEGNEQFF. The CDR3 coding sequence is TGCGCCAGCAGCCAAGTAGGGGAAGGCAATGAGCAGTTCTTC.

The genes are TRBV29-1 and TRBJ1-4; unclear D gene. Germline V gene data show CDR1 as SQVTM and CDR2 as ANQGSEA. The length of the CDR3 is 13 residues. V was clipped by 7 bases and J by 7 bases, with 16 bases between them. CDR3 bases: TGCAGCGCTCGCCGGGGAGGGAGTGAAAAACTGTTTTTT. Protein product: CSARRGGSEKLFF.

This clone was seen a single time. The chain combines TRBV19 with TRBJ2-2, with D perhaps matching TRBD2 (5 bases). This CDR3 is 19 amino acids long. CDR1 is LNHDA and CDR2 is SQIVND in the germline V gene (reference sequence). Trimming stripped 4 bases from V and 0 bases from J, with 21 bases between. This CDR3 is CASSREPANALPNTGELFF. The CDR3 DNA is TGTGCCAGTAGTAGGGAGCCAGCCAACGCACTTCCGAACACCGGGGAGCTGTTTTTT.